A single TCR beta chain is shown here with its context. Its specificity is unknown. The sample belongs to a study of T cell responses to AZD1222 COVID-19 vaccine. Overall study: Second-dose intervals near 4 or 12 weeks were combined.

The protocol was immunoSEQ multiplex PCR, while the TCRdb copy is restricted to in-frame clones and leaves out a portion. The data hold some 150,000 clones, with 90% observed a single time. V gave up 6 bases and J gave up 7 bases; unmatched junction bases: 3. Looked up from germline, CDR1 is MGHDK and CDR2 is SYGVNS. The CDR3 is made up of 13 amino acids. Overall study findings and caveats: Spike-specific TCR breadth rose after two AZD1222 doses, and depth rose as well. The donors showed a predominance of white British ancestry and of females, with possible underestimation of clonal diversity. There were vaccine-associated CD4 TCRs across spike, dominant at 160-218 and 743-854.

Sequenced here: peripheral blood, sampled on day 0 of AZD1222 vaccination. The chain is built from TRBV25-1 and TRBJ1-6; 7 bases line up with TRBD1. The clonotype was recovered from an adult in good health. The CDR3 nucleotides read TGTGCCAGCAGGGGACAGAGCAATTCACCCCTCCACTTT. Its translation: CASRGQSNSPLHF.